The following is a T cell receptor (beta chain) sequence with its context. The data are from a study of identical twins. This CDR3 region has 12 residues. Germline V CDR1 and CDR2: SGHRS, YFSETQ. The junction had 2 bases not matched to a gene; V was cut back by 0 bases and J by 10 bases. Via MiXCR, TCRdb re-called the 5' RACE reads, giving one row per CDR3 protein. The sample shows fewer than 900,000 distinct CDR3 sequences, approximately 21% of them seen only once. Separately, the same data were catalogued under a study of T cells expressing NK-cell markers. That study adds: In a handful of donors, dominant clonotypes made up roughly 25-60.1% of CD3+CD56-NKG2C+ cells.

The receptor's source is a woman between 18 and 29 years old in good health. The chain joins TRBV5-1 to TRBJ2-5; TRBD2 matches at 8 bases. Material for sequencing was PBMCs. The CDR3 region has the DNA TGCGCCAGCAGCTTGGACGGGACTAGCCAGTACTTC. Translating it yields CASSLDGTSQYF. Supplemented by reference TRBV5-1 and TRBJ2-5, the full variable domain reads KAGVTQTPRYLIKTRGQQVTLSCSPISGHRSVSWYQQTPGQGLQFLFEYFSETQRNKGNFPGRFSGRQFSNSRSEMNVSTLELGDSALYLCASSLDGTSQYFGPGTRLLVL.